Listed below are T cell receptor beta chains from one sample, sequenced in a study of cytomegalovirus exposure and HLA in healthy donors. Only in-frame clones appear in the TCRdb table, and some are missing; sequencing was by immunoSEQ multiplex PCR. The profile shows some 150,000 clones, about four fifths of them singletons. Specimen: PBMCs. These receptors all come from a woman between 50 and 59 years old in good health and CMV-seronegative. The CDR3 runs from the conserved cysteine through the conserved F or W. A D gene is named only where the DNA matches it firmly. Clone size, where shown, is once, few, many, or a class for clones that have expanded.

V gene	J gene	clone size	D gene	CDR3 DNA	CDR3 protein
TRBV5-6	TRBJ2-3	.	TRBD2	TGTGCCAGCTGGAATACACTAGCGGGCACAGATACGCAGTATTTT	CASWNTLAGTDTQYF
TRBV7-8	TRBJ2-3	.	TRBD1	TGTGCCAGCAGCGTAACCCACGGACAGGCGGCAGATACGCAGTATTTT	CASSVTHGQAADTQYF
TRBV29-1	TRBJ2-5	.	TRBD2	TGCAGCGTGGGGAGGGGAACCCAGTACTTC	CSVGRGTQYF
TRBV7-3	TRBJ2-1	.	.	TGTGCCAGCAGCTTAACAGTTAATAGCGGCAATGAGCAGTTCTTC	CASSLTVNSGNEQFF
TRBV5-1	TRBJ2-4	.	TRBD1	TGCGCCAGCAGCTCCGGGACAGGGGAAGCCAAAAACATTCAGTACTTC	CASSSGTGEAKNIQYF
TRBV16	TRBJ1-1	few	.	TGTGCCAGCAGAACGGACAGGAACACTGAAGCTTTCTTT	CASRTDRNTEAFF
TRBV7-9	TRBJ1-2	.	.	TGTGCCAGCAGAAACCGACAGAAACGGAGCTACACCTTC	CASRNRQKRSYTF
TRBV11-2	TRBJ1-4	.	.	TGTGCCAGCAGCTTACCCGACAGAAGGGATAATGAAAAACTGTTTTTT	CASSLPDRRDNEKLFF
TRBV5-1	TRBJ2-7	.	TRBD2	TGCGCCAGCAGCTTGATTGCGGGAGGGAAGGAGGGGCAGTACTTC	CASSLIAGGKEGQYF
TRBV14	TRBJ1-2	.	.	TGTGCCAGCAGCCAAACCACCATCAGGGTGGCAGGCTACACCTTC	CASSQTTIRVAGYTF
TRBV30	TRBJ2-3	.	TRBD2	TGTGCCTGGACTCGAACGGGGGGGTTGGGGGATACGCAGTATTTT	CAWTRTGGLGDTQYF
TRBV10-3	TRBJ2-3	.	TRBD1	TGTGCCACCGAGACAGGGGGCTCAGATACGCAGTATTTT	CATETGGSDTQYF
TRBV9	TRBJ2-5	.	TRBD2	TGTGCCAGCAGCCCGCGAGGGTTACGGGGGGGAGAGACCCAGTACTTC	CASSPRGLRGGETQYF
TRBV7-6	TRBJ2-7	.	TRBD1	TGTGCCAGCAGCTTAGCGGGACAGTTACCCTACGAGCAGTACTTC	CASSLAGQLPYEQYF
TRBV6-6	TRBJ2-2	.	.	TGTGCCAGCAGCCAAAACACCGGGGAGCTGTTTTTT	CASSQNTGELFF
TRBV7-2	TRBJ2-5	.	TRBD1	TGTGCCAGCAGCTTCGACAGGGGCCCTCAAGAGACCCAGTACTTC	CASSFDRGPQETQYF
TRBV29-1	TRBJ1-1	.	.	TGCAGCGTTGAGAGGGCTGCTGAAGCTTTCTTT	CSVERAAEAFF
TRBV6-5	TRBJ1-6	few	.	TGTGCCAGCAGTTACTCCGGAGGTAATTCACCCCTCCACTTT	CASSYSGGNSPLHF
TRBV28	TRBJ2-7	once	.	TGTGCCAGCAGTTCTCCGGGGGGCCTGGGGCCCTACGAGCAGTACTTC	CASSSPGGLGPYEQYF
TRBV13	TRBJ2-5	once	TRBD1	TGTGCCAGCGCTAAGGTAGGGGGCGCGTACCAAGAGACCCAGTACTTC	CASAKVGGAYQETQYF